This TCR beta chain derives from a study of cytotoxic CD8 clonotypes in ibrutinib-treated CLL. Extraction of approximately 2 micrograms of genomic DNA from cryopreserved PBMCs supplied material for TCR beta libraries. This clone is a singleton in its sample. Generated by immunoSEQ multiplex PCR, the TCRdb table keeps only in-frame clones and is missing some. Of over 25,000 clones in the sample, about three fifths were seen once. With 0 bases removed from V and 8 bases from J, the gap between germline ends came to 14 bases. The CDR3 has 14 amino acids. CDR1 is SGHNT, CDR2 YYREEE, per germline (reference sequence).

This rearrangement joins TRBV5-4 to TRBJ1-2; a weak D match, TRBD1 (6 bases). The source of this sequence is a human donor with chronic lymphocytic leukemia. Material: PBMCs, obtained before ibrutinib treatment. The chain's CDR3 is CASSLAEGVSGYTF. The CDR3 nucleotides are TGTGCCAGCAGCTTGGCCGAGGGGGTCTCGGGCTACACCTTC.